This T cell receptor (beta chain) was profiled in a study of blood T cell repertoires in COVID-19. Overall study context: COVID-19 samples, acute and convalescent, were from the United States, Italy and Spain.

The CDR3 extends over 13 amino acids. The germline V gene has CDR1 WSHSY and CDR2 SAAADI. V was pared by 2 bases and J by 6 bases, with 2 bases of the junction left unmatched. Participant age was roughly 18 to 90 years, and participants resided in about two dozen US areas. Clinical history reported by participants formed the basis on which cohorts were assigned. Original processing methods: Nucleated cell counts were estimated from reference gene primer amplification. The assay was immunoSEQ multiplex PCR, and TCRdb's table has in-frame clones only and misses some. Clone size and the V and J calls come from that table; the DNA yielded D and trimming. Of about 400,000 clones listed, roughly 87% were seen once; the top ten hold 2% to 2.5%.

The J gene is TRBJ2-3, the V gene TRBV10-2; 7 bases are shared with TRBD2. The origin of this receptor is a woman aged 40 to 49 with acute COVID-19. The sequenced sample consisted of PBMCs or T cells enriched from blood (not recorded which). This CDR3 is CASSESGVDTQYF. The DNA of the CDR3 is TGCGCCAGCAGTGAGAGCGGGGTGGATACGCAGTATTTT.